This TCR beta chain came from a study of blood T cell repertoires in COVID-19. Self-reported history from a screening survey and questionnaire set each donor's cohort. In the authors' workflow: Amplification from reference gene primers served as the basis for estimated nucleated cell counts. This table comes from immunoSEQ multiplex PCR, and its TCRdb copy is limited to in-frame clones, with some not included. Clonal size and the V and J genes are those of that table, whereas D and trimming came from the DNA. The table includes some 350,000 clones, roughly 87% detected once. This clone was observed once. The germline V gene has CDR1 MRHNA and CDR2 SNTAGT. The CDR3 runs to 15 residues. Trimming stripped 4 bases from V and 4 bases from J, with 16 bases between.

The chain couples TRBV6-4 to TRBJ1-1; a possible D gene is TRBD1 (5 bases). The sequencing sample was made of PBMCs or T cells enriched from blood (not recorded which). This TCR was recovered from a woman aged 25 to 39 who had recovered from COVID-19. In nucleotides, the CDR3 is TGTGCCAGCAGTGCCTCAGCGGGGGGTGTCACTGAAGCTTTCTTT. Amino acid sequence: CASSASAGGVTEAFF.